Following are 26 T cell receptor beta chains from one sample sequenced in a study of metastatic and nonmetastatic thyroid tumors (dated by TCRdb to 2020 to 2021). Libraries were built with PCR. The sequencing machine was an Illumina HiSeq 4000. The public reads were reanalyzed by TCRdb: fastp trimming at Q25, MiXCR alignment, in-frame beta chains only. The sample yields tens of thousands of clones; more than 20% were counted once. The ten largest account for 4% to 5% of the sample. Before undergoing thyroid surgery, none of the patients had been given any kind of treatment. The specimen was blood. The receptors here all came from a female donor with papillary thyroid cancer or a benign thyroid nodule (not recorded which). Some clones in this sample may be carry-over from other donors' samples.

With respect to this clone: The junction differs from germline at one of its ends, possibly a read error. The gene calls are TRBV28 and TRBJ1-5, with D perhaps matching TRBD1 (5 bases). The CDR3 consists of 13 residues. Germline loops: CDR1 MDHEN, CDR2 SYDVKM. As DNA, the CDR3 is TGTGCCATTTCCAGGGAGAGCAATAAGCCCAAGCATTTT. Translation: CAISRESNKPKHF.

This clone was detected ten times or more. The chain couples TRBV3-1 to TRBJ1-1; 11 bases are a match to TRBD1. This CDR3 region has 14 residues. The ends lost 5 bases at V and 4 bases at J; junction bases unmatched: 3. Germline CDR1 LGHDT, CDR2 YNNKEL (reference sequence). In DNA form, the CDR3 reads TGTGCCAGCAGCTACGGGACAGGGGGCACTGAAGCTTTCTTT. As protein: CASSYGTGGTEAFF.

Regarding this clone: The same CDR3 also results from other DNA sequences found in this sample. The chain uses TRBV10-3 and TRBJ1-4; no definite D call. The germline V and J ends were trimmed by 0 bases and 8 bases, with 13 bases remaining between them. This CDR3 contains 15 residues. CDR1 ENHRY and CDR2 SYGVKD come from the germline V gene. The CDR3 here is CAISESGRGEEKLFF. DNA for the CDR3: TGTGCCATCAGTGAGTCTGGACGTGGCGAGGAAAAACTGTTTTTT.

This clone was picked up many times. The V call is TRBV20-1, the J call TRBJ2-7, with no clear D. The CDR3 runs 12 residues. Germline assignment: CDR1 DFQATT and CDR2 SNEGSKA (reference sequence). V was pared by 4 bases and J by 1 base, with 8 bases between. The CDR3, as DNA: TGCAGTGCTATTGAGTCGTCCTACGAGCAGTACTTC. Encoded protein: CSAIESSYEQYF.

In its sample, this clone was seen many times. V and J are TRBV6-1 and TRBJ2-1; 13 bases are shared with TRBD2. Germline trimming cut 8 bases from V and 2 bases from J; bases unmatched to any gene: 3. From germline, CDR1 is MNHNS and CDR2 SASEGT. This CDR3 region has 15 residues. In DNA form, the CDR3 reads TGTGCCAGCCGACTAGCGGGAGGCCCCTACAATGAGCAGTTCTTC. Amino acid sequence: CASRLAGGPYNEQFF.

The V call is TRBV5-5, the J call TRBJ2-7, with 7 bases identical to TRBD2. CDR3 length: 15 amino acids. The germline V gene encodes CDR1 SGHKS and CDR2 YYEKEE (reference sequence). V lost 3 bases to trimming and J lost 2 bases; unmatched junction nucleotides: 8. This CDR3 is CASSSLPSGAYEQYF. The CDR3 DNA reads as TGTGCCAGCAGCTCATTGCCTAGCGGAGCCTACGAGCAGTACTTC.

In its sample, this clone was seen many times. The rearrangement joins TRBV7-7 to TRBJ2-1, with a weak D call TRBD2 (5 bases). Germline V gene lookup returns CDR1 SSHAT and CDR2 FNYEAQ (reference sequence). V lost 5 bases to trimming and J lost 4 bases, with 18 bases between them. The CDR3 contains 16 residues. The DNA of the CDR3 is TGTGCCAGCAGCCCGTTCGGCCCGGGGAGATACAATGAGCAGTTCTTC. Translation gives CASSPFGPGRYNEQFF.

This clone was counted between two and nine times. This clone may be a read error of a much larger clone one base away. CDR3 sequence reads: CASSPGRDYYNEQFF. The CDR3 DNA follows: TGTGCCAGCAGCCCCGGCAGGGACTACTACAATGAGCAGTTCTTC. The J gene is TRBJ2-1, the V gene TRBV2, with 7 nucleotides matching TRBD2. The CDR3 contains 15 residues. Looked up from germline, CDR1 is SNHLY and CDR2 is FYNNEI. V lost 6 bases and J lost 3; bases outside the gene matches: 8. Looking up the rest from reference TRBV2 and TRBJ2-1 gives the full variable domain: EPEVTQTPSHQVTQMGQEVILRCVPISNHLYFYWYRQILGQKVEFLVSFYNNEISEKSEIFDDQFSVERPDGSNFTLKIRSTKLEDSAMYFCASSPGRDYYNEQFFGPGTRLTVL.

This clone was detected many times. The genes are TRBV4-1 and TRBJ2-7; a possible D gene is TRBD2 (6 bases). Germline CDR1 and CDR2: MGHRA and YSYEKL. This CDR3 comprises 14 residues. V was cut by 1 base and J by 4 bases, with 11 bases left in between. DNA for the CDR3: TGCGCCAGCAGCCAAGCGCTCGGGAGATACGAGCAGTACTTC. Translating it yields CASSQALGRYEQYF.

By proportion, this clone is medium-sized. This chain links TRBV6-1 with TRBJ2-5, with D unclear. This CDR3 contains 13 residues. The V and J ends lost 5 bases and 1 base respectively, with 8 bases between them. CDR1 MNHNS and CDR2 SASEGT come from the germline V gene. CDR3 sequence: CASSSQAQETQYF. Here the CDR3 DNA reads TGTGCCAGCAGTTCTCAGGCCCAAGAGACCCAGTACTTC.

This clone was counted only a few times. The J gene is TRBJ1-2, the V gene TRBV28; TRBD1 matches at 7 bases. From germline, CDR1 is MDHEN and CDR2 SYDVKM. This CDR3 has 19 residues. The V and J ends lost 7 bases and 8 bases, in that order; junction bases with no gene match: 28. The CDR3 is CASKTDPTPRPGQWWGYTF. CDR3 DNA: TGTGCCAGCAAGACTGATCCCACCCCGCGGCCGGGACAGTGGTGGGGCTACACCTTC.

This clone has a count of ten or more. The chain uses TRBV20-1 and TRBJ2-7; no definite D call. The CDR3 contains 13 residues. V was pared by 1 base and J by 3 bases, with 10 bases between. Germline V gene data show CDR1 as DFQATT and CDR2 as SNEGSKA (reference sequence). The CDR3: CSARGPANYEQYF. In DNA, the CDR3 is TGCAGTGCTAGAGGCCCGGCCAACTACGAGCAGTACTTC.

This clone showed up many times. Compared with germline, one end of the junction differs, possibly owing to a read error. V usage is TRBV12-3 or TRBV12-4 and J usage is TRBJ2-1; TRBD2 aligns across 11 bases. This CDR3 contains 14 residues. Here the CDR3 DNA reads TGTGCCAGCAGTCTAGCGGGGGGTCTCAATGAGCAGTTCTTC. Translating it yields CASSLAGGLNEQFF.

This clone has ten or more counts. The chain carries TRBV5-1 and TRBJ2-2, with 8 bases identical to TRBD2. The CDR3 contains 15 residues. Germline CDR1 reads SGHRS; CDR2 reads YFSETQ. Losses at the gene ends were 2 bases for V and 7 bases for J; bases not matched to a gene: 7. The CDR3 region is CASSLQREYDGELFF. The CDR3 coding sequence is TGCGCCAGCAGCTTACAGCGGGAGTACGACGGGGAGCTGTTTTTT. Supplemented by reference TRBV5-1 and TRBJ2-2, the full variable domain reads KAGVTQTPRYLIKTRGQQVTLSCSPISGHRSVSWYQQTPGQGLQFLFEYFSETQRNKGNFPGRFSGRQFSNSRSEMNVSTLELGDSALYLCASSLQREYDGELFFGEGSRLTVL.

This clone was detected ten times or more. The chain links TRBV30 to TRBJ2-7; 7 nucleotides match TRBD1. This CDR3 has 15 amino acids. Per germline, CDR1 GTSNPN and CDR2 SVGIG (reference sequence). Trimming cost V 4 bases and J 6 bases; bases outside gene matches: 15. CDR3 in amino acids: CAWMRDSWSHSEQYF. The CDR3 DNA sequence: TGTGCCTGGATGAGGGACAGCTGGAGTCATTCCGAGCAGTACTTC. Drawing the rest from reference TRBV30 and TRBJ2-7, the complete variable domain is SQTIHQWPATLVQPVGSPLSLECTVEGTSNPNLYWYRQAAGRGLQLLFYSVGIGQISSEVPQNLSASRPQDRQFILSSKKLLLSDSGFYLCAWMRDSWSHSEQYFGPGTRLTVT.

This clone was recorded at least ten times. The junction differs from germline at one of its ends, possibly a read error. The identical CDR3 is also encoded by other nucleotide sequences in the sample. This chain connects TRBV2 to TRBJ2-7, with a possible D match to TRBD2 (6 bases). This CDR3 spans 13 amino acids. Germline V gives CDR1 SNHLY, CDR2 FYNNEI. The CDR3 DNA reads TGCGCCAGCAGATTAGCGGACTCCTACGAGCAGTACTTC. Residues: CASRLADSYEQYF.

This clone was seen repeatedly, ten times or more. V gene TRBV12-3 or TRBV12-4 combines with J gene TRBJ2-7, with 8 positions matching TRBD1. The length of the CDR3 is 13 residues. Unmatched junction bases numbered 4, after V lost 9 bases and J lost 0 bases. For the CDR3, the DNA is TGTGCCAGAGGACAGGGTCACTCCTACGAGCAGTACTTC. Its protein product is CARGQGHSYEQYF.

In regard to this clone: One junction end does not reproduce the germline sequence, and a read error may be involved. The chain combines TRBV24-1 with TRBJ2-1, with 9 positions matching TRBD2. The CDR3 spans 15 residues. CDR1 and CDR2 from the germline V gene are KGHDR and SFDVKD. The CDR3 coding sequence is TGTGTCACCAGTGAGGGACTAGCTGGAGCCAATGAGCAGTTCTTC. Protein product: CVTSEGLAGANEQFF.

This clone has a handful of counts. The V call is TRBV6-1, the J call TRBJ1-2, with unresolved D. CDR3 length equals 13 residues. V lost 6 bases and J 3 bases, leaving 11 bases between the germline ends. Germline V gene data show CDR1 as MNHNS and CDR2 as SASEGT. In nucleotides, the CDR3 is TGTGCCAGCAGGGATGGGCCATACTATGGCTACACCTTC. This gives the protein CASRDGPYYGYTF.

As regards this clone: This may stem from a read error, because a much larger clone lies one nucleotide away. The chain uses TRBV9 and TRBJ2-7; D might be TRBD2 (5 bases). This CDR3 is built from 15 residues. Deletions cut 3 bases from V and 5 bases from J, with 18 bases between. The germline gives CDR1 SGDLS, CDR2 YYNGEE. The CDR3 sequence is CASSAPEVGPHEQYF. DNA for the CDR3: TGTGCCAGCAGCGCCCCGGAGGTAGGGCCCCACGAGCAGTACTTC.

This clone was recorded many times. V and J are TRBV19 and TRBJ1-5, with TRBD1 as a possible D gene (5 bases). The CDR3 sequence is 15 residues long. V dropped 3 bases and J dropped 3 bases, with 12 bases sitting between them. Germline lookup yields CDR1 LNHDA and CDR2 SQIVND (reference sequence). The CDR3 is CASSIRKGDNQPQHF. CDR3 nucleotide sequence: TGTGCCAGTAGTATCAGGAAAGGGGACAATCAGCCCCAGCATTTT.

In the case of this clone: The final CDR3 position lacks the conserved phenylalanine or tryptophan, pointing to a likely read error. The gene calls are TRBV6-2 or TRBV6-3 and TRBJ2-7; D gene ambiguous. V was shortened by 5 bases and J by 0 bases, with 14 bases between the two germline ends. This CDR3 is built from 15 residues. Germline V gene lookup returns CDR1 MNHEY and CDR2 SVGEGT. CDR3 in amino acids: CASSHLGKDSYEQYL. CDR3 bases: TGTGCCAGCAGTCACCTTGGGAAGGACTCCTACGAGCAGTACCTC.

There are many counts of this clone. The genes are TRBV13 and TRBJ1-6; D uncertain. The germline gives CDR1 PRHDT, CDR2 FYEKMQ (reference sequence). The V end was cut by 2 bases, the J end by 6 bases, with 8 bases between. The CDR3 extends over 14 amino acids. CDR3: CASSLRRGNSPLHF. The DNA for the CDR3 is TGTGCCAGCAGCTTACGGCGGGGTAATTCACCCCTCCACTTT.

This clone was seen a few times. The chain couples TRBV2 to TRBJ1-1, with no clear D. The CDR3 is 13 amino acids. Germline values: CDR1 SNHLY, CDR2 FYNNEI. CDR3 nucleotides: TGTTTCAAAACCCCGGACCCCGGTGGTGAAGCTTTCTTT. Amino acid sequence: CFKTPDPGGEAFF. The full variable domain, in which reference TRBV2 and TRBJ1-1 provide the parts outside the CDR3, is EPEVTQTPSHQVTQMGQEVILRCVPISNHLYFYWYRQILGQKVEFLVSFYNNEISEKSEIFDDQFSVERPDGSNFTLKIRSTKLEDSAMYFCFKTPDPGGEAFFGQGTRLTVV.

This clone was picked up many times. The chain has TRBV12-3 or TRBV12-4 and TRBJ1-1, with D possibly being TRBD1 (5 bases). The CDR3 sequence is 12 residues long. Trimming shortened V by 6 bases and J by 7 bases, and 12 bases separated the two germline ends. This CDR3 is CASSRVLDEAFF. In nucleotides, the CDR3 is TGTGCCAGCAGCAGGGTTTTGGATGAAGCTTTCTTT.

This clone was seen many times. J is TRBJ2-1 and V is TRBV20-1; tentative D call: TRBD2 (5 bases). V lost 0 bases, J lost 9 bases, and 12 bases lay in between. The CDR3 is made up of 13 amino acids. Germline assignment: CDR1 DFQATT and CDR2 SNEGSKA (reference sequence). This chain's CDR3 is CSARDPGRGEQFF. The CDR3, as DNA: TGCAGTGCTAGAGATCCCGGACGGGGTGAGCAGTTCTTC.